This T cell receptor beta chain was identified during a study of cytomegalovirus exposure and HLA in healthy donors. Turning to the study itself: Samples from HLA-typed donors yielded 85 million to 95 million unique TCRs in an early data release. Ancestry clustering placed around 80% of some 400 genotyped donors in the Caucasian-associated cluster.

60 Vbeta and 13 Jbeta primers were used in PCR. Method: immunoSEQ multiplex PCR; TCRdb's copy keeps in-frame clones and lacks some. The data contain 120,000 or so clones, roughly four fifths of them seen just once; the ten biggest clones take up around 1.4%. As regards this clone: The antigen is not known.

CDR1 and CDR2 from the germline V gene are SEHNR and FQNEAQ (reference sequence). Germline trimming cut 3 bases from V and 5 bases from J; bases unmatched to any gene: 6. This CDR3 has 14 residues. Study findings and constraints: Associated with cytomegalovirus, according to the listing, were some 150 TCR beta chains.

This clonotype was obtained from a woman aged 18-29 years in good health and CMV-seronegative. The chain recombines TRBV7-9 with TRBJ1-2, with TRBD1 matching over 7 bases. The specimen sequenced was PBMCs. Here the CDR3 reads CASSLTGSGYGYTF. Written as DNA, the CDR3 is TGTGCCAGCAGCTTGACAGGGTCAGGATATGGCTACACCTTC.